This is a list of T cell receptor beta chains from one sample in a study of cytomegalovirus exposure and HLA in healthy donors. Generated by immunoSEQ multiplex PCR, the TCRdb table keeps only in-frame clones and is missing some. The sample shows 100,000 to 150,000 clones, approximately 80% of them seen only once. Specimen: PBMCs. The receptor source for this set is a middle-aged woman in good health and CMV-seronegative. Both conserved end residues are part of each CDR3. The D gene is left open where the match is weak. Only some rows state a clone size, as once, few, many or a class for expanded clones.

CDR3 protein: CASSLVRPNTGELFF; CDR3 DNA: TGTGCCAGCAGCTTAGTCAGGCCGAACACCGGGGAGCTGTTTTTT; V gene: TRBV7-6; D gene: -; J gene: TRBJ2-2; clone size: -
CDR3 protein: CASSEAVTGDYEQYF; CDR3 DNA: TGTGCCAGCAGTGAAGCGGTGACAGGGGACTACGAGCAGTACTTC; V gene: TRBV6-1; D gene: TRBD1; J gene: TRBJ2-7; clone size: -
CDR3 protein: CASSPRLAGAYNEQFF; CDR3 DNA: TGCGCCAGCAGCCCAAGACTAGCGGGGGCCTACAATGAGCAGTTCTTC; V gene: TRBV4-1; D gene: TRBD2; J gene: TRBJ2-1; clone size: -
CDR3 protein: CASSDTPNRVPGNTIYF; CDR3 DNA: TGCGCCAGCAGTGATACGCCCAACAGGGTCCCTGGAAACACCATATATTTT; V gene: TRBV10-1; D gene: -; J gene: TRBJ1-3; clone size: few
CDR3 protein: CASSRGGSNQPQHF; CDR3 DNA: TGTGCCAGCAGCCGGGGGGGGAGCAATCAGCCCCAGCATTTT; V gene: TRBV9; D gene: -; J gene: TRBJ1-5; clone size: -
CDR3 protein: CASSPDRAPYEQYF; CDR3 DNA: TGTGCCAGCTCACCGGACAGGGCCCCCTACGAGCAGTACTTC; V gene: TRBV18; D gene: TRBD1; J gene: TRBJ2-7; clone size: -
CDR3 protein: CAISADRDYGYTF; CDR3 DNA: TGTGCCATCAGTGCCGACAGGGATTATGGCTACACCTTC; V gene: TRBV10-3; D gene: TRBD1; J gene: TRBJ1-2; clone size: -
CDR3 protein: CASSPQGAPGNEQFF; CDR3 DNA: TGTGCCAGCTCACCACAGGGGGCGCCGGGCAATGAGCAGTTCTTC; V gene: TRBV18; D gene: TRBD1; J gene: TRBJ2-1; clone size: -
CDR3 protein: CASSSLASSYNEQFF; CDR3 DNA: TGTGCCAGCAGCAGCCTAGCGAGCTCCTACAATGAGCAGTTCTTC; V gene: TRBV9; D gene: -; J gene: TRBJ2-1; clone size: -
CDR3 protein: CASSQDYMTSAGANVLTF; CDR3 DNA: TGCGCCAGCAGCCAAGATTATATGACTAGCGCTGGGGCCAACGTCCTGACTTTC; V gene: TRBV4-1; D gene: TRBD2; J gene: TRBJ2-6; clone size: -
CDR3 protein: CASSQGSRGDYTF; CDR3 DNA: TGTGCCAGCAGCCAAGGGTCCCGGGGGGACTACACCTTC; V gene: TRBV7-9; D gene: -; J gene: TRBJ1-2; clone size: -
CDR3 protein: CASSEPERGQETQYF; CDR3 DNA: TGTGCCAGCAGTGAACCCGAGAGGGGGCAAGAGACCCAGTACTTC; V gene: TRBV2; D gene: -; J gene: TRBJ2-5; clone size: -
CDR3 protein: CASSQDGGERFF; CDR3 DNA: TGCGCCAGCAGCCAAGATGGGGGGGAGAGGTTCTTC; V gene: TRBV4-1; D gene: TRBD2; J gene: TRBJ2-1; clone size: -
CDR3 protein: CASSDFDSSYNSPLHF; CDR3 DNA: TGTGCCAGCAGTGACTTCGACAGCTCCTATAATTCACCCCTCCACTTT; V gene: TRBV25-1; D gene: -; J gene: TRBJ1-6; clone size: -
CDR3 protein: CASSKAGRQPQHF; CDR3 DNA: TGTGCCAGTAGTAAGGCAGGGCGGCAGCCCCAGCATTTT; V gene: TRBV19; D gene: -; J gene: TRBJ1-5; clone size: -
CDR3 protein: CASSRDYEQYF; CDR3 DNA: TGTGCCAGCAGCCGGGACTACGAGCAGTACTTC; V gene: TRBV7-2; D gene: -; J gene: TRBJ2-7; clone size: -
CDR3 protein: CASSFTGTSFGELFF; CDR3 DNA: TGTGCCAGCAGCTTTACCGGGACTAGCTTCGGGGAGCTGTTTTTT; V gene: TRBV11-2; D gene: TRBD2; J gene: TRBJ2-2; clone size: -
CDR3 protein: CASSVLTGGNEKLFF; CDR3 DNA: TGTGCCAGCAGTGTCCTGACAGGGGGGAATGAAAAACTGTTTTTT; V gene: TRBV2; D gene: TRBD1; J gene: TRBJ1-4; clone size: -
CDR3 protein: CASSWDGSRGGAFF; CDR3 DNA: TGCGCCAGCAGCTGGGATGGGTCCCGGGGTGGGGCTTTCTTT; V gene: TRBV5-1; D gene: -; J gene: TRBJ1-1; clone size: once
CDR3 protein: CASSPVGGNEQFF; CDR3 DNA: TGCGCCAGCAGCCCCGTGGGAGGCAATGAGCAGTTCTTC; V gene: TRBV5-1; D gene: -; J gene: TRBJ2-1; clone size: -
CDR3 protein: CASSSRPRTGDTGELFF; CDR3 DNA: TGCGCCAGCAGCTCCCGGCCACGGACAGGGGACACCGGGGAGCTGTTTTTT; V gene: TRBV5-1; D gene: TRBD1; J gene: TRBJ2-2; clone size: few
CDR3 protein: CASSPRGDRGGYTEAFF; CDR3 DNA: TGTGCCAGCAGCCCCCGGGGGGACAGGGGGGGGTACACTGAAGCTTTCTTT; V gene: TRBV11-2; D gene: TRBD1; J gene: TRBJ1-1; clone size: -
CDR3 protein: CASSLKRTDTQYF; CDR3 DNA: TGTGCCAGCAGTTTAAAACGGACAGATACGCAGTATTTT; V gene: TRBV27; D gene: -; J gene: TRBJ2-3; clone size: -
CDR3 protein: CASSLSGSLTYEQYF; CDR3 DNA: TGTGCCAGTAGTTTGAGCGGCTCTTTGACCTACGAGCAGTACTTC; V gene: TRBV19; D gene: -; J gene: TRBJ2-7; clone size: -
CDR3 protein: CASSYSTGGYEQYF; CDR3 DNA: TGTGCCAGCAGTTACTCGACAGGGGGCTACGAGCAGTACTTC; V gene: TRBV6-6; D gene: TRBD1; J gene: TRBJ2-7; clone size: once
CDR3 protein: CASRRGQPNEKLFF; CDR3 DNA: TGTGCCAGCAGACGAGGACAGCCTAATGAAAAACTGTTTTTT; V gene: TRBV6-6; D gene: -; J gene: TRBJ1-4; clone size: -
CDR3 protein: CSVEDPRGGGLMNTEAFF; CDR3 DNA: TGCAGCGTTGAAGATCCTCGAGGGGGGGGGCTTATGAACACTGAAGCTTTCTTT; V gene: TRBV29-1; D gene: -; J gene: TRBJ1-1; clone size: -
CDR3 protein: CASSFPGVTEAFF; CDR3 DNA: TGTGCCAGCAGCTTTCCAGGGGTTACTGAAGCTTTCTTT; V gene: TRBV5-4; D gene: -; J gene: TRBJ1-1; clone size: -
CDR3 protein: CARGLETQYF; CDR3 DNA: TGTGCCAGGGGACTAGAGACCCAGTACTTC; V gene: TRBV21-1; D gene: -; J gene: TRBJ2-5; clone size: -
CDR3 protein: CASRGYGYTF; CDR3 DNA: TGTGCCAGTAGGGGCTATGGCTACACCTTC; V gene: TRBV6-5; D gene: -; J gene: TRBJ1-2; clone size: -
CDR3 protein: CASSRGGGYGYTF; CDR3 DNA: TGTGCCAGCAGCCGGGGCGGGGGCTATGGCTACACCTTC; V gene: TRBV5-6; D gene: -; J gene: TRBJ1-2; clone size: -
CDR3 protein: CASNRADEKLFF; CDR3 DNA: TGTGCCAGTAACAGGGCGGATGAAAAACTGTTTTTT; V gene: TRBV19; D gene: -; J gene: TRBJ1-4; clone size: -
CDR3 protein: CSARIAGGADTQYF; CDR3 DNA: TGCAGCGCCCGCATAGCGGGGGGAGCAGATACGCAGTATTTT; V gene: TRBV29-1; D gene: TRBD2; J gene: TRBJ2-3; clone size: -
CDR3 protein: CAWEGLASYNEQFF; CDR3 DNA: TGTGCCTGGGAAGGACTAGCCTCCTACAATGAGCAGTTCTTC; V gene: TRBV30; D gene: TRBD2; J gene: TRBJ2-1; clone size: -
CDR3 protein: CASSLGTGNGYTF; CDR3 DNA: TGTGCCAGCAGCTTAGGGACAGGGAATGGCTACACCTTC; V gene: TRBV7-9; D gene: TRBD1; J gene: TRBJ1-2; clone size: -
CDR3 protein: CASSFDRSRTEAFF; CDR3 DNA: TGTGCCAGCAGCTTTGACAGGTCCCGGACTGAAGCTTTCTTT; V gene: TRBV5-5; D gene: -; J gene: TRBJ1-1; clone size: -
CDR3 protein: CASSIRNRQPGELFF; CDR3 DNA: TGTGCCAGTAGTATCAGGAACCGCCAGCCCGGGGAGCTGTTTTTT; V gene: TRBV19; D gene: -; J gene: TRBJ2-2; clone size: -
CDR3 protein: CASSRGRREPREQFF; CDR3 DNA: TGTGCCAGCAGCAGAGGTCGGCGGGAACCGAGGGAGCAGTTCTTC; V gene: TRBV5-6; D gene: -; J gene: TRBJ2-1; clone size: -
CDR3 protein: CASSSGGVLYEQYF; CDR3 DNA: TGTGCCAGCAGCTCAGGGGGCGTCCTCTACGAGCAGTACTTC; V gene: TRBV7-2; D gene: TRBD1; J gene: TRBJ2-7; clone size: -
CDR3 protein: CASSSPDRVRFF; CDR3 DNA: TGTGCCAGCAGTTCCCCTGACAGGGTGCGGTTCTTC; V gene: TRBV28; D gene: TRBD1; J gene: TRBJ2-1; clone size: -
CDR3 protein: CASSSRNTSPLHF; CDR3 DNA: TGTGCCAGCAGTTCCAGAAACACCTCACCCCTCCACTTT; V gene: TRBV28; D gene: -; J gene: TRBJ1-6; clone size: -
CDR3 protein: CASSKTGSPYLRNYGYTF; CDR3 DNA: TGCGCCAGCAGCAAAACAGGGTCCCCTTATCTCCGAAACTATGGCTACACCTTC; V gene: TRBV4-3; D gene: -; J gene: TRBJ1-2; clone size: -
CDR3 protein: CASSLSGRRAGTDTQYF; CDR3 DNA: TGCGCCAGCAGCCTTTCCGGCCGTAGGGCGGGGACAGATACGCAGTATTTT; V gene: TRBV4-1; D gene: -; J gene: TRBJ2-3; clone size: -
CDR3 protein: CASSLRNPYEQYF; CDR3 DNA: TGTGCCAGTAGTCTCAGGAATCCCTACGAGCAGTACTTC; V gene: TRBV19; D gene: -; J gene: TRBJ2-7; clone size: -
CDR3 protein: CASSDRADNEKLFF; CDR3 DNA: TGTGCCAGCAGTGACAGGGCCGATAATGAAAAACTGTTTTTT; V gene: TRBV7-8; D gene: TRBD1; J gene: TRBJ1-4; clone size: -
CDR3 protein: CASSLAAGGSYEQYF; CDR3 DNA: TGTGCCAGCAGCTTAGCTGCGGGGGGCTCCTACGAGCAGTACTTC; V gene: TRBV7-2; D gene: TRBD2; J gene: TRBJ2-7; clone size: -
CDR3 protein: CASGRASGRAFYEQYF; CDR3 DNA: TGTGCTAGTGGTCGGGCTAGCGGGAGGGCCTTCTACGAGCAGTACTTC; V gene: TRBV12-5; D gene: TRBD2; J gene: TRBJ2-7; clone size: few
CDR3 protein: CASSPDPPGNIQYF; CDR3 DNA: TGTGCCAGCAGCCCGGACCCACCAGGGAACATTCAGTACTTC; V gene: TRBV5-4; D gene: -; J gene: TRBJ2-4; clone size: -
CDR3 protein: CAVRLAGVLDTQYF; CDR3 DNA: TGCGCGGTACGACTAGCGGGGGTCTTGGATACGCAGTATTTT; V gene: TRBV29-1; D gene: TRBD2; J gene: TRBJ2-3; clone size: -